The 25 T cell receptor beta chains given below trace back to one sample, sequenced in a study of blood T cell repertoires in COVID-19. Profiled with immunoSEQ multiplex PCR; TCRdb holds only in-frame clones, not every one. The table includes about 180,000 clones, 80% to 90% detected once. Source material: peripheral blood. These receptors were taken from a human donor with active or convalescent COVID-19. The donor label of this sample is uncertain.

This chain links TRBV30 with TRBJ1-2, with D possibly TRBD1 on 5 matching bases. CDR3 length: 13 amino acids. Germline V lookup: CDR1 GTSNPN, CDR2 SVGIG (reference sequence). V was clipped by 2 bases and J by 4 bases, with 11 bases between them. The CDR3 DNA sequence: TGTGCCTGGAGTCCAGGGATTAGCTATGGCTACACCTTC. Residues: CAWSPGISYGYTF. Full variable domain (remainder filled in from reference TRBV30 and TRBJ1-2): SQTIHQWPATLVQPVGSPLSLECTVEGTSNPNLYWYRQAAGRGLQLLFYSVGIGQISSEVPQNLSASRPQDRQFILSSKKLLLSDSGFYLCAWSPGISYGYTFGSGTRLTVV.

This chain connects TRBV18 to TRBJ2-5, with a weak D call TRBD2 (6 bases). V shed 4 bases and J shed 5 bases, with 11 bases lying between them. Germline CDR1 KGHSH, CDR2 LQKENI. The CDR3 runs 13 residues. This chain's CDR3 is CASSRSREETQYF. CDR3 nucleotides: TGTGCCAGCTCACGCTCCCGGGAGGAGACCCAGTACTTC.

The V gene is TRBV9, the J gene TRBJ1-6, with D unclear. The CDR3 sequence is 14 residues long. Trimming removed 0 bases at V and 15 bases at J, with 16 bases between. Germline CDR1 is SGDLS and CDR2 is YYNGEE. CDR3 sequence reads: CASSVGLVEGLLHF. CDR3 DNA sequence: TGTGCCAGCAGCGTAGGGTTGGTTGAGGGTCTCCTCCACTTT.

This chain joins TRBV6-1 and TRBJ2-3; 10 bases match TRBD2. Germline V gene data show CDR1 as MNHNS and CDR2 as SASEGT. Trimming removed 1 base from V and 4 bases from J; junction bases left unmatched: 11. This CDR3 comprises 18 residues. The CDR3 nucleotides read TGTGCCAGCAGTGAAGAGGCTAGCGGGAGTACTGCGCCAGATACGCAGTATTTT. Translated, it gives CASSEEASGSTAPDTQYF.

This rearrangement joins TRBV10-3 to TRBJ2-5, with 9 bases identical to TRBD1. Germline loops: CDR1 ENHRY, CDR2 SYGVKD. V shed 6 bases and J 5 bases; nucleotides not matched to a gene: 10. The CDR3 covers 15 residues. CDR3 protein: CAISAGQGIRETQYF. Here the CDR3 DNA reads TGTGCCATCAGCGCGGGACAGGGAATTCGGGAGACCCAGTACTTC.

This clone occurred a few times. The chain carries TRBV20-1 and TRBJ1-1; D not resolved. The V and J ends lost 7 bases and 0 bases respectively, with 12 bases between them. The length of the CDR3 is 13 residues. Germline CDR1 and CDR2: DFQATT and SNEGSKA (reference sequence). CDR3 bases: TGCAGTGTTAGTCGTCCCTTGAACACTGAAGCTTTCTTT. Translation gives CSVSRPLNTEAFF.

The chain couples TRBV3-1 (or the pseudogene TRBV3-2) to TRBJ1-5; 9 positions agree with TRBD1. There are 16 residues in the CDR3. With V trimmed by 4 bases and J by 4 bases, 8 bases remained unmatched. CDR1 is LGHDT and CDR2 is YNNKEL in the germline V gene (reference sequence). This CDR3 is CASSRGTGRRNQPQHF. The CDR3 DNA reads as TGTGCCAGCAGCCGTGGGACAGGGAGGCGGAATCAGCCCCAGCATTTT.

The chain employs TRBV7-8 and TRBJ1-4; TRBD1 matches 9 bases. Trimming at V came to 5 bases and at J to 8 bases, leaving 12 bases not matched to a gene. This CDR3 contains 16 residues. CDR1 is SGHVS and CDR2 is FQNEAQ in the germline V gene. The CDR3 reads CASSQKAGQGREKLFF. In nucleotides, the CDR3 is TGTGCCAGCAGCCAGAAAGCGGGACAGGGCAGGGAAAAACTGTTTTTT.

This chain uses TRBV11-2 with TRBJ2-7, with TRBD1 matching over 7 bases. Germline CDR1 is SGHAT and CDR2 is FQNNGV. Germline trimming cut 1 base from V and 7 bases from J; bases unmatched to any gene: 4. The CDR3 contains 13 residues. For the CDR3, the DNA is TGTGCCAGCAGCTTAGTTAGCAGGGGGGAGCAGTACTTC. This sequence encodes CASSLVSRGEQYF.

About this clone itself: At one end, the junction sequence differs from germline, possibly due to a read error. The V call is TRBV24-1, the J call TRBJ2-5, with 9 bases matching TRBD1. The CDR3 is 16 residues long. Germline CDR1 reads KGHDR; CDR2 reads SFDVKD. This chain's CDR3 is CATSDPGQGSAQVVHF. The CDR3 bases are TGTGCCACCAGTGACCCGGGACAGGGCAGCGCGCAAGTGGTACACTTC.

The chain couples TRBV7-2 to TRBJ1-3; D call uncertain. There are 13 residues in the CDR3. The germline V and J ends were trimmed by 2 bases and 4 bases, with 6 bases remaining between them. Germline V gene lookup returns CDR1 SGHTA and CDR2 FQGNSA. In DNA, the CDR3 is TGTGCCAGCAGCTTATATTCGGGAAACACCATATATTTT. Translating it yields CASSLYSGNTIYF.

This clone appeared a single time. The gene calls are TRBV27 and TRBJ2-7, with D unresolved. This CDR3 contains 13 residues. Trimming left V 4 bases short and J 3 bases short, with 10 bases between. Germline V gives CDR1 MNHEY, CDR2 SMNVEV (reference sequence). The DNA for the CDR3 is TGTGCCAGCAGTTGGCAGCAGCGCTACGAGCAGTACTTC. Residues: CASSWQQRYEQYF.

In DNA, the CDR3 is TGTGCCAGCACCCCAGCGGGACAAGAGACCCAGTACTTC. It codes for CASTPAGQETQYF. This chain links TRBV12-3 or TRBV12-4 with TRBJ2-5; 7 bases match TRBD2. After removal of 7 bases from V and 2 bases from J, the junction contained 4 bases not matched to a gene. The CDR3 length is 13 residues.

The genes are TRBV3-1 (or the pseudogene TRBV3-2) and TRBJ2-1, with D unresolved. This CDR3 has 15 amino acids. V was cut by 0 bases and J by 7 bases, with 13 bases left in between. CDR1 LGHDT and CDR2 YNNKEL come from the germline V gene (reference sequence). CDR3 DNA sequence: TGTGCCAGCAGCCAAGATTTTTTTTCCTCGAATGAGCAGTTCTTC. It translates to CASSQDFFSSNEQFF.

The chain couples TRBV6-1 to TRBJ2-1; tentatively, D is TRBD2 (6 bases). The V end lost 2 bases, the J end lost 0 bases, and 11 bases lay between the germline ends. The CDR3 has 16 amino acids. The V gene's germline CDR1 is MNHNS and CDR2 SASEGT. This CDR3 is CASSERAGSSYNEQFF. The CDR3 DNA is TGTGCCAGCAGTGAACGAGCGGGCTCCTCCTACAATGAGCAGTTCTTC.

The chain is built from TRBV27 and TRBJ1-2; D is unclear. V was trimmed by 2 bases and J by 1 base, leaving 8 bases between them. Germline V gene sequence: CDR1 MNHEY, CDR2 SMNVEV (reference sequence). This CDR3 has 14 residues. DNA of the CDR3: TGTGCCAGCAGTTTAAAAGCCCTTAACTATGGCTACACCTTC. Amino acids: CASSLKALNYGYTF.

The chain combines TRBV4-3 with TRBJ1-4, with a possible D match to TRBD1 (6 bases). V was cut by 1 base and J by 6 bases, with 9 bases left in between. This CDR3 contains 14 residues. The germline V gene has CDR1 LGHNA and CDR2 YSLEER. CDR3 residues: CASSQVRQDEKLFF. CDR3 sequence (DNA): TGCGCCAGCAGCCAAGTTAGACAGGATGAAAAACTGTTTTTT.

This rearrangement joins TRBV27 to TRBJ1-4; D might be TRBD1 (6 bases). The germline V gene encodes CDR1 MNHEY and CDR2 SMNVEV (reference sequence). V lost 4 bases and J lost 5, with 14 bases in between. The CDR3 length is 15 residues. The CDR3 here is CASSSTGSRNEKLFF. The DNA of the CDR3 is TGTGCCAGCAGTTCGACAGGATCCAGGAATGAAAAACTGTTTTTT. Full variable domain (rest looked up from reference TRBV27 and TRBJ1-4): EAQVTQNPRYLITVTGKKLTVTCSQNMNHEYMSWYRQDPGLGLRQIYYSMNVEVTDKGDVPEGYKVSRKEKRNFPLILESPSPNQTSLYFCASSSTGSRNEKLFFGSGTQLSVL.

The rearrangement uses TRBV12-3 or TRBV12-4 and TRBJ2-1; D is undetermined. This CDR3 is 11 amino acids long. With 6 bases removed from V and 6 bases from J, the gap between germline ends came to 6 bases. CDR3 in DNA: TGTGCCAGCAGGTCATCCAATGAGCAGTTCTTC. Translation gives CASRSSNEQFF.

V and J are TRBV18 and TRBJ1-5; 8 bases fit TRBD1. V lost 4 bases, J lost 0 bases, and 14 bases stayed unmatched. This CDR3 is built from 19 residues. Germline assignment: CDR1 KGHSH and CDR2 LQKENI. CDR3 coding DNA: TGTGCCAGCTCACAGTTTTCGGACAGGGCTACTTATAGCAATCAGCCCCAGCATTTT. Its protein product is CASSQFSDRATYSNQPQHF. The full variable domain, rest sourced from reference TRBV18 and TRBJ1-5, is NAGVMQNPRHLVRRRGQEARLRCSPMKGHSHVYWYRQLPEEGLKFMVYLQKENIIDESGMPKERFSAEFPKEGPSILRIQQVVRGDSAAYFCASSQFSDRATYSNQPQHFGDGTRLSIL.

The chain has TRBV6-1 and TRBJ2-5, with 10 bases that match TRBD2. The junction had 9 bases not matched to a gene; V was cut back by 3 bases and J by 5 bases. From germline, CDR1 is MNHNS and CDR2 SASEGT. The CDR3 covers 16 residues. The CDR3 here is CASSDGLAGVAETQYF. CDR3 nucleotides: TGTGCCAGCAGTGATGGCCTAGCGGGAGTGGCGGAGACCCAGTACTTC.

V and J are TRBV18 and TRBJ2-1; 8 positions match TRBD1. The CDR3 sequence is 17 residues long. Germline-derived CDR1 and CDR2 are KGHSH and LQKENI. V was clipped by 3 bases and J by 7 bases; unmatched bases: 14. The CDR3 here is CASSPIGTGGTGNEQFF. CDR3 sequence (DNA): TGTGCCAGCTCACCTATCGGGACAGGCGGCACGGGGAATGAGCAGTTCTTC.

The rearrangement uses TRBV2 and TRBJ2-3; 8 bases align to TRBD2. The length of the CDR3 is 14 residues. The V segment lost 4 bases and the J segment 3 bases; nucleotides outside the gene matches: 3. The V gene's germline CDR1 is SNHLY and CDR2 FYNNEI. The CDR3 nucleotides read TGTGCCAGCAGTGGCGGGGGGAGGACAGATACGCAGTATTTT. Amino acids: CASSGGGRTDTQYF.

The chain links TRBV28 to TRBJ2-5; D is possibly TRBD1 (5 bases). The CDR3 has 17 amino acids. Trimming pared 3 bases from V and 5 bases from J, leaving 22 bases between. From germline, CDR1 is MDHEN and CDR2 SYDVKM. The CDR3 sequence is CASSFASLAQGLETQYF. The CDR3 DNA sequence: TGTGCCAGCAGTTTTGCAAGTCTCGCCCAGGGATTGGAGACCCAGTACTTC.

This chain links TRBV29-1 with TRBJ2-1, with D maybe TRBD1 (5 bases). Germline lookup yields CDR1 SQVTM and CDR2 ANQGSEA. The CDR3 length is 11 residues. V shed 5 bases and J shed 10 bases, with 12 bases lying between them. The CDR3 nucleotides read TGCAGCGTTCTAGGGGCTAGGGAGCAGTTCTTC. It is translated as CSVLGAREQFF.